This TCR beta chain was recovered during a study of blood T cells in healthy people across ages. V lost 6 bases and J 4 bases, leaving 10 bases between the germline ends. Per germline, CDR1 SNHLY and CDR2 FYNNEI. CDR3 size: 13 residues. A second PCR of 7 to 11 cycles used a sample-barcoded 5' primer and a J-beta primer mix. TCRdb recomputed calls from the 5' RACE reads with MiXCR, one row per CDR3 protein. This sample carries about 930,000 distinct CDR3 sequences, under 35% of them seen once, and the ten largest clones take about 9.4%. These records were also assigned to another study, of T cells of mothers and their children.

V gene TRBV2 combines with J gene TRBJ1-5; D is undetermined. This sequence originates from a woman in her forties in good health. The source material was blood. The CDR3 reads CASRGSGNQPQHF. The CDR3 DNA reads TGTGCCAGCAGGGGATCGGGGAATCAGCCCCAGCATTTT.